The 14 T cell receptor beta chains listed next were all sequenced from one sample in a study of blood T cell repertoires in COVID-19. The assay was immunoSEQ multiplex PCR, and TCRdb's table has in-frame clones only and misses some. The repertoire holds under 300,000 clones, with around four fifths as singletons. Sequenced input: peripheral blood. The receptors derive from a man between 50 and 59 years old with acute or convalescent COVID-19.

The chain carries TRBV4-1 and TRBJ2-2, with D tentatively TRBD1 (5 bases). Trimming pared 0 bases from V and 4 bases from J, leaving 12 bases between. The CDR3 length is 16 residues. The germline V gene encodes CDR1 MGHRA and CDR2 YSYEKL. CDR3 DNA: TGCGCCAGCAGCCAAGAACCAAGGGGCGGCACCGGGGAGCTGTTTTTT. Translated: CASSQEPRGGTGELFF.

V usage is TRBV19 and J usage is TRBJ2-1; possibly TRBD1 for D (7 bases). The germline CDR1 and CDR2 sequences are LNHDA and SQIVND (reference sequence). This CDR3 has 15 amino acids. Between the trimmed V and J ends, which lost 7 bases and 3 bases, there was a span of 16 bases. Here the CDR3 DNA reads TGTGCCAGTATCGCAAGGCAGGGGGGCTACAATGAGCAGTTCTTC. It encodes CASIARQGGYNEQFF.

This clone was counted once. CDR3 DNA sequence: TGCAGCGTTTCCCAGAACACTGAAGCTTTCTTT. Translated, it gives CSVSQNTEAFF. The genes are TRBV29-1 and TRBJ1-1; no clear D gene. Trimming stripped 5 bases from V and 1 base from J, with 5 bases between. This CDR3 region has 11 residues. Germline CDR1 SQVTM, CDR2 ANQGSEA.

The chain carries TRBV23-1 and TRBJ1-1; D is possibly TRBD1 (6 bases). TRBV23-1 is treated as an ORF (open reading frame) with a function not yet certain. The CDR3 contains 12 residues. With 8 bases removed from V and 2 bases from J, the gap between germline ends came to 9 bases. For the CDR3, the DNA is TGCGCCAGCCGGACAGCTAACACTGAAGCTTTCTTT. Translating it yields CASRTANTEAFF.

The chain combines TRBV5-5 with TRBJ1-2; D unresolved. Trimming removed 3 bases at V and 4 bases at J, with 13 bases between. Germline CDR1 is SGHKS and CDR2 is YYEKEE (reference sequence). The length of the CDR3 is 14 residues. CDR3 region: CASSSPGNSYGYTF. Here the CDR3 DNA reads TGTGCCAGCAGCTCCCCGGGAAACTCCTATGGCTACACCTTC.

The chain is built from TRBV9 and TRBJ2-1; TRBD2 agrees at 7 bases. V was clipped by 4 bases and J by 5 bases; unmatched bases: 6. CDR3 length: 14 residues. Germline V CDR1 and CDR2: SGDLS, YYNGEE. The CDR3 reads CASSPWGGDNEQFF. In DNA, the CDR3 is TGTGCCAGCAGCCCTTGGGGGGGAGACAATGAGCAGTTCTTC.

The table lists this clone with many counts. The chain recombines TRBV9 with TRBJ2-7; possibly TRBD1 for D (6 bases). Germline CDR1 SGDLS, CDR2 YYNGEE. The CDR3 spans 14 residues. Trimming pared 4 bases from V and 0 bases from J, leaving 11 bases between. The CDR3 sequence: CASSYGQSSYEQYF. CDR3 DNA: TGTGCCAGCAGCTACGGACAGAGCTCCTACGAGCAGTACTTC.

This rearrangement joins TRBV19 to TRBJ2-5; TRBD2 might be the D (7 bases). The V and J ends lost 6 bases and 9 bases respectively, with 17 bases between them. The CDR3 runs 13 residues. Germline CDR1 LNHDA, CDR2 SQIVND (reference sequence). For the CDR3, the DNA is TGTGCCAGTAGCGGCCCGTTGGGGGGGCCCCAGTACTTC. Its translation: CASSGPLGGPQYF.

The chain links TRBV2 to TRBJ2-7; 7 positions agree with TRBD2. CDR1 SNHLY and CDR2 FYNNEI come from the germline V gene. The CDR3 has 14 residues. The V gene end was trimmed by 7 bases and the J gene end by 1 base; junction bases not matched to a gene: 7. Here the CDR3 DNA reads TGTGCCAGCACGGGGGGAGCCGTTTCCTACGAGCAGTACTTC. Protein sequence: CASTGGAVSYEQYF.

The chain has TRBV24-1 and TRBJ1-1; TRBD1 matches 7 bases. The CDR3 is 17 amino acids. The germline V gene has CDR1 KGHDR and CDR2 SFDVKD. V dropped 7 bases and J dropped 0; count of bases not matched to a gene: 13. This CDR3 reads CATSNYRDRRMNTEAFF. The DNA of the CDR3 is TGTGCCACCAGCAATTACCGGGACAGAAGGATGAACACTGAAGCTTTCTTT.

V gene TRBV7-6 combines with J gene TRBJ2-1, with TRBD2 matching 10 bases. The CDR3 sequence is 16 residues long. CDR1 and CDR2 (germline): SGHVS, FNYEAQ. Trimming removed 1 base from V and 9 bases from J; junction bases left unmatched: 9. This CDR3 is CASSLESSGSSSEQFF. As DNA, the CDR3 is TGTGCCAGCAGCTTAGAATCTAGCGGGAGTTCTAGTGAGCAGTTCTTC. Full variable domain (rest looked up from reference TRBV7-6 and TRBJ2-1): GAGVSQSPRYKVTKRGQDVALRCDPISGHVSLYWYRQALGQGPEFLTYFNYEAQQDKSGLPNDRFSAERPEGSISTLTIQRTEQRDSAMYRCASSLESSGSSSEQFFGPGTRLTVL.

The chain uses TRBV2 and TRBJ1-2, with D perhaps matching TRBD1 (5 bases). Germline V lookup: CDR1 SNHLY, CDR2 FYNNEI. This CDR3 has 14 amino acids. Trimming removed 3 bases at V and 4 bases at J, with 12 bases between. The CDR3 bases are TGTGCCAGCAGTGACAGGGAATTTGGCTATGGCTACACCTTC. Encoded protein: CASSDREFGYGYTF.

This clone turned up a few times. This chain connects TRBV20-1 to TRBJ2-1, with 11 bases aligning to TRBD2. Per germline, CDR1 DFQATT and CDR2 SNEGSKA (reference sequence). Unmatched junction bases numbered 11, after V lost 3 bases and J lost 7 bases. The CDR3 sequence is 16 residues long. CDR3 amino acids: CSASELAGELGNEQFF. The CDR3 nucleotides read TGCAGTGCTAGTGAACTAGCGGGAGAGCTGGGGAATGAGCAGTTCTTC.

This rearrangement joins TRBV5-8 to TRBJ2-1; D is possibly TRBD2 (6 bases). Germline V gene data show CDR1 as SGHTS and CDR2 as YDEGEE. The CDR3 is made up of 13 amino acids. Trimming removed 6 bases from V and 9 bases from J, with 16 bases in between. For the CDR3, the DNA is TGTGCCAGCAAGGCCTGGGGGGAAGGTGAGCAGTTCTTC. It translates to CASKAWGEGEQFF.